This entry lists 20 T cell receptor beta chains sequenced from one sample in a study of cytomegalovirus exposure and HLA in healthy donors (dated 2017 in TCRdb). The protocol used for the library was the immunoSEQ multiplex PCR assay. The multiplex PCR relied on a mix of 60 forward primers for TCR Vbeta segments and 13 reverse primers for TCR Jbeta segments. The clones in this table, taken by TCRdb from immuneACCESS, are in-frame only. Not every clone is retained; where verified, under half of the shortfall comes from an unresolved V gene, and the cause of the rest is unknown. This sample lists over 75,000 clones; under 85% were detected once. The ten largest clonotypes hold around 7.3% of the sample. Sequenced sample: PBMCs. The origin of the receptors is a man aged 45-65 years in good health and CMV-seropositive.

The sample holds a few counts of this clone. The chain recombines TRBV4-2 with TRBJ1-1; D not certain. Trimming stripped 0 bases from V and 5 bases from J, with 7 bases between. In germline, CDR1 is LGHNA, CDR2 YNFKEQ. The CDR3 loop spans 13 amino acids. Written as DNA, the CDR3 is TGTGCCAGCAGCCAAGAAGAGGATACTGAAGCTTTCTTT. It translates to CASSQEEDTEAFF.

This chain uses TRBV6-6 with TRBJ1-5; tentatively, D is TRBD1 (6 bases). Germline-derived CDR1 and CDR2 are MNHNY and SVGAGI (reference sequence). This CDR3 comprises 14 residues. V was trimmed by 2 bases and J by 4 bases, leaving 9 bases between them. This CDR3 is CASSYVRGNQPQHF. CDR3 DNA: TGTGCCAGCAGTTACGTCAGGGGTAATCAGCCCCAGCATTTT.

The rearrangement joins TRBV14 to TRBJ1-2, with D tentatively TRBD1 (6 bases). Between the trimmed V and J ends, which lost 4 bases and 4 bases, there was a span of 10 bases. The CDR3 is made up of 13 amino acids. Per germline, CDR1 SGHDN and CDR2 FVKESK. Here the CDR3 reads CASSRADSYGYTF. DNA of the CDR3: TGTGCCAGCAGCCGGGCGGACAGCTATGGCTACACCTTC.

A few counts support this clone. The rearrangement uses TRBV5-1 and TRBJ2-7; possibly TRBD2 for D (6 bases). The CDR3 contains 13 residues. The V gene lost 4 bases and the J gene lost 7 bases, with 15 bases spanning the gap. Germline assignment: CDR1 SGHRS and CDR2 YFSETQ. The CDR3 bases are TGCGCCAGCAGCCCCCGGGGGACGGGGGAGCAGTACTTC. Protein product: CASSPRGTGEQYF.

This sequence joins TRBV9 and TRBJ2-2, with D possibly being TRBD1 (6 bases). Germline V CDR1 and CDR2: SGDLS, YYNGEE. This CDR3 comprises 14 residues. V lost 3 bases to trimming and J lost 4 bases, with 10 bases between them. DNA for the CDR3: TGTGCCAGCAGCGCGGGGACACCCACCGGGGAGCTGTTTTTT. Its protein product is CASSAGTPTGELFF.

The rearrangement joins TRBV9 to TRBJ1-2; a weak D match, TRBD1 (6 bases). The CDR3 covers 14 residues. From germline, CDR1 is SGDLS and CDR2 YYNGEE. Trimming removed 5 bases from V and 0 bases from J, with 11 bases in between. Here the CDR3 reads CASSADRPNYGYTF. The CDR3 DNA follows: TGTGCCAGCAGTGCGGACAGACCTAACTATGGCTACACCTTC.

This clone was recorded once. This sequence joins TRBV2 and TRBJ2-2; 7 bases are a match to TRBD2. CDR3 length: 15 amino acids. The J segment lost 2 bases and the V segment lost 5 bases, leaving 5 bases of the junction unmatched. Germline V gene lookup returns CDR1 SNHLY and CDR2 FYNNEI. DNA for the CDR3: TGTGCCAGCAGTCGAACGGGGGGAAACACCGGGGAGCTGTTTTTT. Translation gives CASSRTGGNTGELFF.

This sequence joins TRBV11-2 and TRBJ2-5; D is ambiguous. The CDR3 runs 17 residues. Germline CDR1 SGHAT, CDR2 FQNNGV. With 4 bases removed from V and 2 bases from J, the gap between germline ends came to 20 bases. Here the CDR3 DNA reads TGTGCCAGCAGCTCTATCCTGTACGAGGCAAAACAAGAGACCCAGTACTTC. This codes for CASSSILYEAKQETQYF.

The V call is TRBV4-1, the J call TRBJ1-6; 7 bases agree with TRBD1. Germline CDR1 is MGHRA and CDR2 is YSYEKL. This CDR3 comprises 14 residues. With V trimmed by 4 bases and J by 10 bases, 7 bases remained unmatched. The CDR3 sequence is CASSLQGRNSPLHF. In nucleotides, the CDR3 is TGCGCCAGCAGCCTACAGGGGCGGAACTCACCCCTCCACTTT.

This clone was seen a handful of times. The V and J genes are TRBV6-5 and TRBJ1-3, with D unclear. The CDR3 loop spans 14 amino acids. Trimming left V 5 bases short and J 0 bases short, with 8 bases between. The germline V gene encodes CDR1 MNHEY and CDR2 SVGAGI. In DNA form, the CDR3 reads TGTGCCAGCAGTCCAGGTTCCTCTGGAAACACCATATATTTT. It specifies CASSPGSSGNTIYF.

The V call is TRBV11-3, the J call TRBJ2-5; 16 bases line up with TRBD2. With V trimmed by 5 bases and J by 4 bases, 4 bases remained unmatched. Germline V gene sequence: CDR1 SGHNT, CDR2 YENEEA. CDR3 length: 16 amino acids. CDR3 loop: CASSAGTSGGGETQYF. The CDR3 DNA reads as TGTGCCAGCAGCGCCGGGACTAGCGGGGGGGGAGAGACCCAGTACTTC.

The rearrangement uses TRBV18 and TRBJ2-5; no clear D gene. This CDR3 is 13 amino acids long. V lost 2 bases to trimming and J lost 0 bases, with 4 bases between them. Per germline, CDR1 KGHSH and CDR2 LQKENI. CDR3 coding DNA: TGTGCCAGCTCACCATTCAACCAAGAGACCCAGTACTTC. Its translation is CASSPFNQETQYF.

This clone was detected only a few times. The chain combines TRBV2 with TRBJ2-1, with no clear D. This CDR3 is 13 amino acids long. Germline V gene data show CDR1 as SNHLY and CDR2 as FYNNEI. The V and J ends lost 6 bases and 8 bases respectively, with 14 bases between them. The CDR3 loop is CASSDITPHEQFF. DNA of the CDR3: TGTGCCAGCAGCGATATAACACCCCATGAGCAGTTCTTC.

CDR3 DNA: TGCGCCAGCAGCAATATAGAGGGGGCTGAAGCTTTCTTT. Translated: CASSNIEGAEAFF. The chain uses TRBV4-1 and TRBJ1-1, with a weak D call TRBD1 (6 bases). Trimming cost V 5 bases and J 6 bases, with 13 bases left between them. CDR3 size: 13 residues. Germline V CDR1 and CDR2: MGHRA, YSYEKL.

This clone was recorded once. The V gene is TRBV5-1, the J gene TRBJ2-5; possible D gene TRBD1, 5 bases. The CDR3 consists of 13 residues. The V end lost 4 bases, the J end lost 3 bases, and 10 bases lay between the germline ends. Germline-derived CDR1 and CDR2 are SGHRS and YFSETQ. CDR3 region: CASSRTGEETQYF. The CDR3 DNA follows: TGCGCCAGCAGCCGCACAGGAGAAGAGACCCAGTACTTC.

The chain combines TRBV30 with TRBJ2-1; 9 bases map to TRBD1. Trimming cost V 4 bases and J 7 bases; bases outside gene matches: 8. CDR3 length: 14 amino acids. Germline assignment: CDR1 GTSNPN and CDR2 SVGIG (reference sequence). CDR3 in amino acids: CAWIPGTGSNEQFF. The DNA of the CDR3 is TGTGCCTGGATACCCGGGACAGGGTCAAATGAGCAGTTCTTC. Combining the CDR3 with reference TRBV30 and TRBJ2-1 gives the whole variable domain SQTIHQWPATLVQPVGSPLSLECTVEGTSNPNLYWYRQAAGRGLQLLFYSVGIGQISSEVPQNLSASRPQDRQFILSSKKLLLSDSGFYLCAWIPGTGSNEQFFGPGTRLTVL.

The chain has TRBV29-1 and TRBJ2-2; 7 bases map to TRBD1. CDR1 is SQVTM and CDR2 is ANQGSEA in the germline V gene. The ends lost 2 bases at V and 4 bases at J; junction bases unmatched: 7. The CDR3 runs to 15 residues. The CDR3 reads CSVEIRDSGTGELFF. The CDR3 nucleotides are TGCAGCGTTGAAATACGGGACAGTGGCACCGGGGAGCTGTTTTTT.

The genes are TRBV6-1 and TRBJ2-1; perhaps TRBD1 as D (5 bases). This CDR3 is built from 16 residues. Germline V gene sequence: CDR1 MNHNS, CDR2 SASEGT. V lost 4 bases to trimming and J lost 0 bases, with 13 bases between them. In DNA, the CDR3 is TGTGCCAGCAGTGGGCCGCAGGGTAGCTCCTACAATGAGCAGTTCTTC. Its translation: CASSGPQGSSYNEQFF.

Within the sample, this clone is medium-sized (0.01 to 0.1%). The chain combines TRBV6-5 with TRBJ1-4; D is uncertain. V shed 6 bases and J shed 2 bases, with 4 bases lying between them. The V gene's germline CDR1 is MNHEY and CDR2 SVGAGI. This CDR3 is built from 12 residues. The CDR3 nucleotides read TGTGCCAGCAGGAGGACTAATGAAAAACTGTTTTTT. It encodes CASRRTNEKLFF.

This clone occurred once. The chain carries TRBV6-1 and TRBJ1-5; the D gene is possibly TRBD1 (6 bases). CDR3 size: 14 residues. The ends were cut back, 3 bases at V and 7 bases at J, with 13 bases in the middle. CDR1 and CDR2 (germline): MNHNS, SASEGT. In DNA, the CDR3 is TGTGCCAGCAGTGATTCGGGGGGCCGACAGCCCCAGCATTTT. Translating it yields CASSDSGGRQPQHF.